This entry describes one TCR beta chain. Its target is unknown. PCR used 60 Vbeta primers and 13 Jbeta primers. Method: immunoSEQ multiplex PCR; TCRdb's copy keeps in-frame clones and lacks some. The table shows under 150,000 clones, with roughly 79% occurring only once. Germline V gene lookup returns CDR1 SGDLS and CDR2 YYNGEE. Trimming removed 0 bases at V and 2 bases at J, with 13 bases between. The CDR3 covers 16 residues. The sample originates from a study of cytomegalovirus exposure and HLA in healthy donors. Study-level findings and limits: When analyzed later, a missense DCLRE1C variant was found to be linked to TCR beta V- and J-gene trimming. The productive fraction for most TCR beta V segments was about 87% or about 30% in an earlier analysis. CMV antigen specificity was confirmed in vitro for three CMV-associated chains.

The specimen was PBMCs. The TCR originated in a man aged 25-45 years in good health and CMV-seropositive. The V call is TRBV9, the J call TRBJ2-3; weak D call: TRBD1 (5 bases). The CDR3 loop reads CASSVGTLGLTDTQYF. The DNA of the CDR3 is TGTGCCAGCAGCGTAGGGACACTGGGCCTCACAGATACGCAGTATTTT.